This is a list of T cell receptor beta chains from one sample in a study of T cells in AML relapse after transplant. TCRdb redid the calling of the PCR reads with MiXCR, one entry per CDR3 protein. The sample contains 800 to 1,200 distinct CDR3 sequences, over 15% of which appear only once. The sample was bone marrow. Every receptor here comes from a human donor in good health. Both conserved end residues are part of each CDR3. The D gene is left open where the match is weak. Size values are once, few and many counts, or a class for expanded clones, and some rows have none.

medium-sized,TRBV6-2/TRBV6-3,TRBD2,TRBJ2-5,CASTRGPSGERETQYF,TGTGCCAGCACTCGGGGTCCTAGCGGTGAGCGAGAGACCCAGTACTTC
medium-sized,TRBV20-1,TRBD2,TRBJ2-1,CSALRGLAGVSEQFF,TGCAGTGCTCTGAGGGGACTAGCGGGAGTTTCGGAGCAGTTCTTC
large,TRBV5-4,.,TRBJ2-7,CASSYSGVTDYEQYF,TGTGCCAGCAGCTACTCAGGGGTCACTGACTACGAGCAGTACTTC
medium-sized,TRBV4-2,.,TRBJ1-6,CASSQDRAAKAPLHF,TGTGCCAGCAGCCAAGATCGTGCAGCCAAGGCACCCCTCCACTTT
medium-sized,TRBV25-1,.,TRBJ2-7,CASSGTDYEQYF,TGTGCCAGCAGTGGCACTGATTACGAGCAGTACTTC
medium-sized,TRBV28,TRBD2,TRBJ2-1,CASTKTSGNRNEQFF,TGTGCCAGCACCAAAACTAGCGGGAATCGAAATGAGCAGTTCTTC
medium-sized,TRBV3-1,.,TRBJ2-7,CASSFRSMEQYF,TGTGCCAGCAGCTTCAGATCAATGGAGCAGTACTTC
medium-sized,TRBV10-3,.,TRBJ1-2,CAIRNHGGALYNYGYTF,TGTGCCATCAGGAATCACGGCGGAGCCCTCTATAACTATGGCTACACCTTC
medium-sized,TRBV5-1,.,TRBJ2-2,CASSLGAGPNSGELFF,TGCGCCAGCAGCTTGGGTGCGGGACCCAACTCCGGGGAGCTGTTTTTT
.,TRBV20-1,.,TRBJ1-5,CSATPGGGNQPQHF,TGCAGTGCGACACCTGGGGGGGGCAATCAGCCCCAGCATTTT
medium-sized,TRBV19,TRBD2,TRBJ2-1,CASSSVAGGGEQFF,TGTGCCAGTAGTTCGGTAGCGGGAGGGGGTGAGCAGTTCTTC
medium-sized,TRBV7-2,.,TRBJ1-4,CASSLGSGVVSYNEKLFF,TGTGCCAGCAGCTTAGGAAGCGGGGTCGTAAGCTACAATGAAAAACTGTTTTTT
medium-sized,TRBV12-3/TRBV12-4,TRBD1,TRBJ2-1,CASSTGTGVNNEQFF,TGTGCCAGCAGTACCGGGACAGGGGTCAACAATGAGCAGTTCTTC
medium-sized,TRBV12-3/TRBV12-4,.,TRBJ2-3,CASSRGAGTDTQYF,TGTGCCAGCAGCCGAGGGGCGGGGACAGATACGCAGTATTTT
large,TRBV5-5,.,TRBJ2-3,CASSSVVGVGTDTQYF,TGTGCCAGCAGCTCCGTGGTGGGGGTCGGTACAGATACGCAGTATTTT
large,TRBV6-6,TRBD2,TRBJ2-3,CAIGGTRTDTQYF,TGTGCCATCGGGGGGACTCGCACAGATACGCAGTATTTT